The 10 T cell receptor beta chains reported below all come from one sample, sequenced in a study of cytomegalovirus exposure and HLA in healthy donors. Amplification used 60 Vbeta primers and 13 Jbeta primers. The table came from immunoSEQ multiplex PCR; TCRdb's copy has only in-frame clones and leaves some out. The sample holds 100,000 to 150,000 clones, roughly 80% seen once. Sequenced: PBMCs. The receptors stem from a young man in good health and CMV-seropositive.

The chain uses TRBV27 and TRBJ1-2, with 9 bases lining up with TRBD1. The CDR3 sequence is 14 residues long. After removal of 5 bases from V and 5 bases from J, the junction contained 6 bases not matched to a gene. The germline gives CDR1 MNHEY, CDR2 SMNVEV (reference sequence). CDR3 DNA sequence: TGTGCCAGCAGTACAACAGGGGGCGGGTATGGCTACACCTTC. Residues: CASSTTGGGYGYTF.

V and J are TRBV4-1 and TRBJ2-1; 10 nucleotides agree with TRBD2. The CDR3 is 15 residues long. Germline CDR1 reads MGHRA; CDR2 reads YSYEKL. Trimming removed 5 bases from V and 6 bases from J; junction bases left unmatched: 7. DNA for the CDR3: TGCGCCAGCAGCTTTCAGAGCGGGGGGGCCAATGAGCAGTTCTTC. This translates into CASSFQSGGANEQFF.

The rearrangement joins TRBV11-2 to TRBJ2-3; 16 bases agree with TRBD2. Unmatched junction bases numbered 16, after V lost 5 bases and J lost 8 bases. CDR3 length: 19 amino acids. Germline CDR1 is SGHAT and CDR2 is FQNNGV. CDR3 DNA: TGTGCCAGCAGCCTGACGGGACTAGCGGGGGGGCCCTTGACGGGTACGCAGTATTTT. Amino acids: CASSLTGLAGGPLTGTQYF. The whole variable domain, remainder taken from reference TRBV11-2 and TRBJ2-3, is EAGVAQSPRYKIIEKRQSVAFWCNPISGHATLYWYQQILGQGPKLLIQFQNNGVVDDSQLPKDRFSAERLKGVDSTLKIQPAKLEDSAVYLCASSLTGLAGGPLTGTQYFGPGTRLTVL.

The chain has TRBV29-1 and TRBJ1-2; weak D call: TRBD1 (6 bases). The CDR3 is made up of 12 amino acids. Trimming removed 3 bases from V and 6 bases from J, with 11 bases in between. Per germline, CDR1 SQVTM and CDR2 ANQGSEA. The CDR3 DNA sequence: TGCAGCGTTGACCCACAGGGTAATGGCTACACCTTC. Amino acids: CSVDPQGNGYTF. Combining the CDR3 with reference TRBV29-1 and TRBJ1-2 gives the whole variable domain SAVISQKPSRDICQRGTSLTIQCQVDSQVTMMFWYRQQPGQSLTLIATANQGSEATYESGFVIDKFPISRPNLTFSTLTVSNMSPEDSSIYLCSVDPQGNGYTFGSGTRLTVV.

This chain connects TRBV6-1 to TRBJ1-4, with no clear D. Germline V gene sequence: CDR1 MNHNS, CDR2 SASEGT. The ends were cut back, 2 bases at V and 7 bases at J, with 14 bases in the middle. This CDR3 comprises 15 residues. Here the CDR3 reads CASSELPGSFEKLFF. The DNA for the CDR3 is TGTGCCAGCAGTGAACTGCCGGGGTCTTTTGAAAAACTGTTTTTT.

The genes are TRBV6-5 and TRBJ1-2; D is unclear. Germline assignment: CDR1 MNHEY and CDR2 SVGAGI. Trimming took 6 bases from V and 4 from J, leaving 12 bases between them. The CDR3 loop spans 13 amino acids. Here the CDR3 DNA reads TGTGCCAGCAGCTCCGGAGACGGCTATGGCTACACCTTC. This encodes CASSSGDGYGYTF.

The DNA of the CDR3 is TGTGCCAGTAGTATAGCAGGGGGTAGAGTCAGCACCTATAGCAATCAGCCCCAGCATTTT. The encoded protein is CASSIAGGRVSTYSNQPQHF. This chain connects TRBV19 to TRBJ1-5; 7 bases agree with TRBD1. Per germline, CDR1 LNHDA and CDR2 SQIVND (reference sequence). CDR3 size: 20 residues. V shed 1 base, J shed 0 bases, and the junction held 15 bases outside the gene matches.

A note on this clone: Compared with germline, one end of the junction differs, possibly owing to a read error. This chain connects TRBV6-5 to TRBJ1-3; D gene ambiguous. Germline CDR1 is MNHEY and CDR2 is SVGAGI. CDR3 length equals 16 residues. The CDR3, as DNA: TGTGCCAGCAGTTTCAACTCCGGGTCCCCTGGGAACACCATATATTTT. Translation gives CASSFNSGSPGNTIYF.

V is TRBV10-3 and J is TRBJ2-2, with 9 bases identical to TRBD2. V shed 7 bases and J 0 bases; nucleotides not matched to a gene: 6. The germline V gene has CDR1 ENHRY and CDR2 SYGVKD. CDR3 length: 16 residues. CDR3 region: CAITSLAGPNTGELFF. DNA for the CDR3: TGTGCCATCACCAGCCTAGCGGGGCCGAACACCGGGGAGCTGTTTTTT.

The gene calls are TRBV5-1 and TRBJ1-1; D might be TRBD1 (6 bases). The CDR3 has 15 residues. Per the germline V gene, CDR1 is SGHRS and CDR2 is YFSETQ. V shed 9 bases and J shed 1 base, with 19 bases lying between them. The CDR3 nucleotides are TGCGCCAACGTCCTTGGGCCAGGGGAGAACACTGAAGCTTTCTTT. Residues: CANVLGPGENTEAFF. Using reference TRBV5-1 and TRBJ1-1 for the parts outside the CDR3, the full variable domain is KAGVTQTPRYLIKTRGQQVTLSCSPISGHRSVSWYQQTPGQGLQFLFEYFSETQRNKGNFPGRFSGRQFSNSRSEMNVSTLELGDSALYLCANVLGPGENTEAFFGQGTRLTVV.